This TCR beta chain appears in the sequencing data of a study of cytomegalovirus exposure and HLA in healthy donors (dated by TCRdb to 2015 to 2018). In terms of the full investigation: An earlier analysis of some 600 of the donors reported approximately 260 Gb of sequence data and 95 million to 120 million unique TCR beta sequences obtained from approximately 180 million T cells. An earlier analysis of several hundred of the donors applied high-throughput TCR beta sequencing to assess whether each TCR beta V gene segment acted as functional or pseudogenic. The study profiled the T cell repertoires of more than 500 subjects by immunosequencing and related them to cytomegalovirus serostatus. Among around 400 genotyped donors of the cohort, an average of about 240,000 unique TCR beta nucleotide sequences were sequenced per donor, 15% to 20% of them non-productive. A later genetic analysis used genome-wide SNP genotypes for about 55% of the 666 donors, treating that subset as a discovery cohort. A later analysis re-analyzed previously published TCR beta repertoires from 666 donors and added high-resolution HLA genotyping to study TCR occurrence patterns. The study aimed to test whether cataloging public T cell receptors could reveal signatures of past pathogen exposure. Donor age, sex, ethnicity and CMV serostatus were compiled alongside the repertoire data. High-throughput TCR immunosequencing, statistical association of individual TCRs with disease status, and machine learning were combined to predict cytomegalovirus infection status. HLA typing included class I and class II loci at four-digit resolution. A few DR-DQ haplotypes were treated as single units for association and clustering because of strong linkage in the cohort. An early release covering approximately 600 HLA-typed donors comprised about 290 gigabases of sequencing data and around 80 million unique TCR sequences. Along with the approximately 650-subject first cohort, a separate validation cohort of 120 different subjects was used. Of the 300 to 450 genotyped donors, roughly 76% were placed in the genetic ancestry cluster associated with self-reported Caucasian donors. All discovery cohort repertoires had been generated using a single sequencing platform. Typing coverage differed by locus: A, B, C, DRB1 and DQB1 were typed in about 620-630 donors, DQA1 in about 500, DPA1 in some 600, and DPB1 in just under 490. Rather than using new phenotypic data, the later analysis identified candidate immune exposures from TCR beta sequences and from how often those sequences occurred across donors. Overall study outcomes, separate from this receptor: When HLA alleles, especially DR and DQ, strongly co-occurred, attributing TCR associations to individual alleles was difficult. The only immune exposure information available for the cohort was CMV serostatus. Most TCR sequences were seen in very few donors, while some public TCRs were found in many individuals. A later analysis reported that several top co-occurrence clusters appeared linked to parvovirus B19, influenza, CMV and Epstein-Barr virus. Presence/absence analyses assumed roughly uniform sequencing depth across donors, an assumption that may not hold. Three of the identified cytomegalovirus-associated TCR beta chains were confirmed in vitro to be specific for cytomegalovirus antigens. In this cohort, only TCR beta chains were sequenced, and detectable features were limited by the absence of alpha or paired-chain data. In a later analysis, TCR association rates were found to vary across HLA loci, with the most associated TCRs seen for DRB1 alleles and the fewest for HLA-C alleles. Linkage disequilibrium might explain the correlated functional status among segregating V segments, but an unknown experimental factor could not be ruled out. A later genetic analysis associated a missense DCLRE1C variant with V-gene and J-gene trimming of TCR beta chains, and an independent cohort replicated the association. A cluster of highly shared sequence variants was judged likely to represent a technical artifact of the sequencing pipeline. A later analysis found that most CMV-associated TCR beta chains appeared HLA-restricted, with HLA associations seemingly driven largely by CMV exposure. According to a later genetic analysis, donors in an Asian-associated ancestry cluster had fewer N-insertions in productive TCRs than the approximately 650-donor mean. It was suggested by the authors that the approach could potentially be generalized to other disease states and immunological phenotypes. Seventeen rarely observed V segments, including chromosome 9 orphons, were excluded from the earlier analysis of 550 to 700 of the donors because counts were too low. At a false discovery rate of 0.05, a later analysis linked roughly 17,000 TCR beta sequences to specific HLA alleles. Compared with equally common non-associated chains, HLA-associated TCR beta chains in a later analysis were more clonally expanded and had lower generation probabilities. Because some donors lacked HLA typing at each locus, the association tests relied only on the typed subset. An earlier analysis of approximately 590 of the donors showed that most TCR beta V segments appeared in productive rearrangements either about 90% or about 30% of the time, which broadly matched IMGT annotations. The study gave a list of more than 150 TCR beta chains associated with cytomegalovirus. Cytomegalovirus status was reported to be diagnosed by the classifier with high specificity and sensitivity in both the original and validation cohorts. A further reported finding was that TCR beta sequences accurately predicted the HLA-A and HLA-B alleles for most subjects in the first cohort.

The cohort comprised 550 to 700 healthy bone marrow donors. Cohort members were all nominally healthy when sampled, although unrecorded immune exposures were likely present. The donor tested CMV seronegative, placing the donor among the 352 seronegative members of the cohort. A peripheral blood sample was collected from each donor, and TCR beta sequencing was performed on peripheral blood mononuclear cells. Genomic DNA extraction from the blood cell samples was performed with the Qiagen DNeasy Blood Extraction Kit. Preparation of the library involved the immunoSEQ multiplex PCR assay. A mixture of 60 forward primers for TCR Vbeta segments and 13 reverse primers for TCR Jbeta segments was used in the multiplex PCR. Amplification of the CDR3 region of rearranged TCR beta genes was performed with a multiplex PCR assay on genomic DNA. Amplified TCR beta libraries were sequenced as 87-base-pair reads on the Illumina HiSeq System. Regarding the original processing steps: A later analysis counted tens of millions of unique TCR beta chains across the 640 or so repertoires, and 9.5 million to 11 million of these chains were shared by at least two donors. Raw reads were error-corrected and collapsed into unique sequences with a nearest-neighbor algorithm that merged closely related sequences to remove PCR and sequencing errors. CDR3 sequences were aligned to IMGT reference sequences to assign V, D and J gene segments. Each retained sequence needed at least a six-nucleotide match to both a V gene segment and a J gene segment. A rearrangement was called productive if the CDR3 had no stop codons and remained in frame with V and J, and every other rearrangement was called non-productive. Following IMGT convention, CDR3 was defined as the stretch from the second conserved V-encoded cysteine to the conserved J-encoded phenylalanine. The earlier analysis of about 640 of the donors excluded any sequence lacking an unambiguous match to a single V gene segment. In an earlier analysis of several hundred of the donors, V segments were called functional above 56.7% productive rearrangements and were called segregating when the between-donor standard deviation exceeded 5%. A statistical classification framework was developed to diagnose cytomegalovirus status using the catalog of TCR beta chain sequences. A later analysis assigned V and J genes by comparing TCR nucleotide sequences with IMGT/GENE-DB human TR gene sequences. The TCRdist pipeline was used in a later analysis to assign CDR3 sequences and most-parsimonious VDJ recombination scenarios. In a later analysis, every TCR beta chain was defined by the combination of its CDR3 amino acid sequence and its V-gene family, and reads without a unique V-gene family were dropped. As a way to deal with suspected cross-contamination and a sequencing artifact, a later analysis dropped 450 to 600 nucleotide sequences that were highly shared and had low generation probability. In a later analysis, a clonal expansion index was calculated for each public chain from normalized within-repertoire ranks of inferred template counts. In a later analysis, generation probabilities were computed with a VDJ recombination model fitted to out-of-frame rearrangements, and the resulting probabilities were checked against IGoR. In a later analysis, hypergeometric tests were used to score TCR-TCR, TCR-HLA and TCR-CMV co-occurrence, with a repertoire-size bias correction applied to TCR pairs. False discovery rates were estimated in a later analysis by permuting HLA or CMV assignments 20 times. In a later analysis, co-occurring TCRs were grouped using DBSCAN, and TCRdist sequence similarity was added for clustering within HLA-allele-positive subsets. Repertoires with fewer than 30,000 or more than 120,000 public chains were left out of co-occurrence clustering, as were five repertoires with anomalous nucleotide sharing. TCRdb limited this immuneACCESS table to in-frame rearrangements with V and J called. A share of clones is missing; checked studies link under half to unresolved V genes, and the rest is unexplained. V and J calls and clone size come straight from that table; D and trimming were deduced from the DNA. Recorded for this sample are fewer than 350,000 clones; approximately 90% of them occurred a single time. The top ten clonotypes cover 2% to 3% of the sample.

Turning to this clone: This clone's antigen is unknown. The junction shows a germline mismatch at one end, possibly a read error.

The sequenced material came from PBMCs. This TCR was recovered from a woman under 30 in good health and CMV-seronegative.

This receptor has the CDR3 CSSSGSGLTQFF. The nucleotide sequence reads TGTTCCAGCAGCGGCTCGGGACTAACTCAGTTCTTC. The sequence is built from TRBV7-9 and TRBJ2-1, and 7 junctional nucleotides match TRBD2. The germline V gene (reference sequence) gives CDR1 as SEHNR and CDR2 as FQNEAQ. Spanning cysteine to phenylalanine, the CDR3 consists of 12 amino acids. CDR3 DNA only is kept here, 36 bases in frame from base 1.